A selection of T cell receptor beta chains follows, all from one sample in a study of blood T cells in healthy people across ages. TCRdb fed the 5' RACE reads into MiXCR, producing one record per CDR3 protein. This table holds about 780,000 distinct CDR3 sequences, 46% found once. Sequenced material: blood. The receptor set was obtained from an elderly man in good health. CDR3s include the opening cysteine and the closing phenylalanine or tryptophan. Fields, in order: D gene, clone size, V gene, J gene, CDR3 protein, CDR3 DNA. The D gene is left open where the match is weak. Rows give clone size only sometimes, using once, few, many, or a class for an expanded clone.

-,-,TRBV7-2,TRBJ2-3,CASSLALRQGSTDTQYF,TGTGCCAGCAGCTTAGCGCTCCGTCAGGGGTCCACAGATACGCAGTATTTT
-,-,TRBV27,TRBJ1-5,CASSTLNSNQPQHF,TGTGCCAGCAGTACACTGAATAGCAATCAGCCCCAGCATTTT
-,-,TRBV29-1,TRBJ2-2,CSVEEPRGGELFF,TGCAGCGTTGAAGAACCCAGGGGTGGGGAGCTGTTTTTT
TRBD1,-,TRBV4-1,TRBJ2-1,CASSRQGNWHEQFF,TGCGCCAGCAGTCGACAGGGGAACTGGCATGAGCAGTTCTTC
-,many,TRBV6-1,TRBJ1-2,CASGGTESYGYTF,TGTGCCAGCGGAGGCACAGAATCCTATGGCTACACCTTC
TRBD1,-,TRBV10-3,TRBJ1-2,CAISDDRVGGYTF,TGTGCCATCAGTGATGACAGGGTCGGCGGCTACACCTTC
-,-,TRBV6-5,TRBJ1-5,CASSPRWGRANQPQHF,TGTGCCAGCAGTCCCCGCTGGGGTCGGGCCAATCAGCCCCAGCATTTT
TRBD2,-,TRBV7-2,TRBJ2-7,CASNYRRQREFLSYNEQYF,TGTGCCAGCAACTACAGACGGCAGCGGGAGTTTTTGTCCTACAATGAGCAGTACTTC
-,-,TRBV29-1,TRBJ2-5,CSVGYREETQYF,TGCAGCGTTGGATACCGGGAAGAGACCCAGTACTTC
TRBD1,-,TRBV25-1,TRBJ1-2,CASSAPGQLYDYTF,TGTGCCAGCAGTGCACCGGGACAGCTTTATGACTACACCTTC
-,few,TRBV11-2,TRBJ1-2,CASSHFPVQGGYTF,TGTGCCAGCAGCCACTTCCCCGTTCAGGGTGGCTACACCTTC
-,-,TRBV10-3,TRBJ2-5,CAISANQGGDQETQYF,TGTGCCATCAGTGCGAATCAAGGGGGGGACCAAGAGACCCAGTACTTC
-,-,TRBV2,TRBJ1-2,CASSEEGTAGYTF,TGTGCCAGCAGTGAGGAGGGTACGGCTGGCTACACCTTC
-,-,TRBV20-1,TRBJ2-1,CSASTQRRYNEQFF,TGCAGTGCTTCTACTCAAAGACGCTACAATGAGCAGTTCTTC
-,-,TRBV7-9,TRBJ1-1,CASEGRVNTEAFF,TGTGCCAGCGAAGGACGTGTGAACACTGAAGCTTTCTTT
TRBD1,-,TRBV7-9,TRBJ2-7,CASSRDRDFEQYF,TGTGCCAGCAGCCGGGACAGGGATTTCGAGCAGTACTTC
-,few,TRBV29-1,TRBJ2-3,CSVEGGTGKDTQYF,TGCAGCGTTGAGGGCGGGACCGGTAAAGATACGCAGTATTTT
-,-,TRBV15,TRBJ2-1,CATSKGNQETQFF,TGTGCCACCAGCAAAGGGAACCAAGAGACCCAGTTCTTC
TRBD2,-,TRBV9,TRBJ2-5,CASSVSLSGTSGNEQYF,TGTGCCAGCAGCGTATCCCTGTCGGGGACTAGTGGCAATGAGCAGTACTTC
TRBD1,-,TRBV30,TRBJ2-7,CAWSLQGEKYF,TGTGCCTGGAGTCTTCAGGGGGAGAAGTACTTC
-,-,TRBV2,TRBJ2-5,CASRRNFGHKETQYF,TGTGCCAGCAGGCGTAATTTTGGACACAAAGAGACCCAGTACTTC
TRBD1,-,TRBV7-2,TRBJ1-2,CASSYDRARGLLNYGYTF,TGTGCCAGCAGCTACGACAGGGCCCGGGGCTTACTTAACTATGGCTACACCTTC
TRBD2,once,TRBV20-1,TRBJ2-1,CSARNPGLVYNEQFF,TGCAGTGCTAGAAACCCGGGACTAGTCTACAATGAGCAGTTCTTC
TRBD1,-,TRBV7-2,TRBJ2-1,CASSLGSRSRGREQFF,TGTGCCAGCAGCTTAGGAAGTCGCTCTAGGGGGCGTGAGCAGTTCTTC
-,-,TRBV28,TRBJ1-5,CAGQNGFQPQHF,TGTGCCGGACAGAACGGTTTTCAGCCCCAGCATTTT
TRBD2,-,TRBV12-5,TRBJ2-2,CASGSIAGGTGELFF,TGTGCTAGTGGTTCAATAGCGGGAGGGACCGGGGAGCTGTTTTTT
-,few,TRBV20-1,TRBJ1-2,CSALSDGFYGYTF,TGCAGTGCCCTCTCGGACGGATTTTATGGCTACACCTTC
-,-,TRBV28,TRBJ2-4,CASSLQGENIQYF,TGTGCCAGCAGTTTACAGGGTGAAAACATTCAGTACTTC
-,-,TRBV7-2,TRBJ1-1,CASSSRGEAFF,TGTGCCAGCAGCTCCAGGGGTGAAGCTTTCTTT
TRBD2,-,TRBV20-1,TRBJ2-5,CSARRTSGRQETQYF,TGCAGTGCTAGACGGACTAGCGGGAGGCAAGAGACCCAGTACTTC
TRBD1,-,TRBV7-3,TRBJ2-2,CASSPGGGGELFF,TGTGCCAGCAGCCCAGGGGGTGGCGGGGAGCTGTTTTTT
-,few,TRBV6-1,TRBJ1-5,CASTGGRLNQPQHF,TGTGCCAGCACCGGGGGACGGCTCAATCAGCCCCAGCATTTT
-,few,TRBV5-1,TRBJ2-3,CASSLVGQADTQYF,TGCGCCAGCAGCTTGGTAGGCCAAGCAGATACGCAGTATTTT
TRBD2,-,TRBV25-1,TRBJ2-1,CASSYRTSRKEQFF,TGTGCCAGCAGTTACAGGACTAGTCGGAAAGAGCAGTTCTTC
-,-,TRBV6-2/TRBV6-3,TRBJ1-6,CASSPRGKGNSPLHF,TGTGCCAGCAGTCCCCGCGGTAAGGGGAATTCACCCCTCCACTTT
-,-,TRBV20-1,TRBJ2-7,CSATGDFGYEQYF,TGCAGTGCCACGGGGGATTTCGGCTACGAGCAGTACTTC
-,many,TRBV24-1,TRBJ2-3,CATSDQTYPDTQYF,TGTGCCACCAGTGACCAGACGTACCCAGATACGCAGTATTTT
TRBD2,-,TRBV6-2/TRBV6-3,TRBJ2-7,CASSWASGTSDYEQYF,TGTGCCAGCAGTTGGGCGTCCGGGACTAGCGACTACGAGCAGTACTTC
-,few,TRBV5-6,TRBJ2-1,CASSLGETQFF,TGTGCCAGCAGCTTGGGGGAGACCCAGTTCTTC
-,-,TRBV10-3,TRBJ2-7,CAISEMPGSGLDEQYF,TGTGCCATCAGTGAGATGCCCGGCTCCGGGTTAGACGAGCAGTACTTC
-,-,TRBV10-3,TRBJ2-7,CAISESISYEQYF,TGTGCCATCAGTGAGTCGATCTCCTACGAGCAGTACTTC
-,once,TRBV2,TRBJ1-5,CASRSQGRDGPQHF,TGTGCCAGCAGGTCGCAGGGGAGGGATGGGCCCCAGCATTTT
-,-,TRBV5-1,TRBJ2-7,CASSDASSYNEQYF,TGCGCCAGCAGTGACGCCAGCTCCTACAATGAGCAGTACTTC
-,-,TRBV29-1,TRBJ2-5,CSVASVGETQYF,TGCAGCGTTGCTTCGGTAGGCGAGACCCAGTACTTC
-,few,TRBV29-1,TRBJ2-7,CSVSDSVGTYEQYF,TGCAGCGTTTCGGACAGTGTAGGCACCTACGAGCAGTACTTC
-,many,TRBV12-3/TRBV12-4,TRBJ2-7,CASSFRRNYEQYF,TGTGCCAGCAGTTTCCGACGGAACTACGAGCAGTACTTC
-,-,TRBV7-6,TRBJ2-7,CASSLRPDRIEQYF,TGTGCCAGCAGCCTCCGCCCGGACAGAATCGAGCAGTACTTC
TRBD1,-,TRBV7-9,TRBJ2-1,CASSSTGWEQFF,TGTGCCAGCAGCTCGACAGGGTGGGAGCAGTTCTTC
-,few,TRBV10-3,TRBJ2-7,CAISHGGRQGSYEQYF,TGTGCCATCAGCCATGGGGGTAGGCAGGGTAGCTACGAGCAGTACTTC
TRBD1,few,TRBV5-5,TRBJ2-7,CASSWDRMTDEQYF,TGTGCCAGCAGCTGGGACAGGATGACTGACGAGCAGTACTTC
-,many,TRBV10-3,TRBJ2-5,CAISESMSGETQYF,TGTGCCATCAGTGAGTCGATGAGTGGAGAGACCCAGTACTTC